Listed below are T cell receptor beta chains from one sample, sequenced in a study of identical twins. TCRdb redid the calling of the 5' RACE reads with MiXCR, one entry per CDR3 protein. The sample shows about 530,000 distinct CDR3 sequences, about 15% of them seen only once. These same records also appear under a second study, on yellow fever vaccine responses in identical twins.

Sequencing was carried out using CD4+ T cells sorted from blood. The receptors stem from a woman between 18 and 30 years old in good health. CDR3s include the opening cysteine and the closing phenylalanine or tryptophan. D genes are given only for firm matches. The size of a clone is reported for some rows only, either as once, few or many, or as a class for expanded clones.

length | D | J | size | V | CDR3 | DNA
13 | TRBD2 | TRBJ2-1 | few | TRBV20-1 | CSARGTSHNEQFF | TGCAGTGCTAGAGGGACTAGCCACAATGAGCAGTTCTTC
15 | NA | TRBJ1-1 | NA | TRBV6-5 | CASSYSRVPNTEAFF | TGTGCCAGCAGTTACTCGAGGGTTCCCAACACTGAAGCTTTCTTT
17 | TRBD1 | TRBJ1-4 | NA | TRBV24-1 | CATSDGAGGATNEKLFF | TGTGCCACCAGTGATGGGGCAGGGGGTGCAACTAATGAAAAACTGTTTTTT
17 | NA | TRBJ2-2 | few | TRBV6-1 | CASSEQETGSNTGELFF | TGTGCCAGCAGTGAACAGGAAACAGGGTCGAACACCGGGGAGCTGTTTTTT
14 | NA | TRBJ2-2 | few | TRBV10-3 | CAISVQQNTGELFF | TGTGCCATCAGTGTCCAGCAGAACACCGGGGAGCTGTTTTTT
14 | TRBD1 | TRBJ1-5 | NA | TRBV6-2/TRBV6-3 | CASTAGTGNQPQHF | TGTGCCAGCACTGCCGGGACAGGGAATCAGCCCCAGCATTTT
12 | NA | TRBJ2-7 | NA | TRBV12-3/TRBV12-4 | CASSLVRGEQYF | TGTGCCAGCAGTTTAGTTAGAGGCGAGCAGTACTTC
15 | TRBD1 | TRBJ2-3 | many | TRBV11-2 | CASSLTGGSTDTQYF | TGTGCCAGCAGCTTAACAGGGGGGAGCACAGATACGCAGTATTTT
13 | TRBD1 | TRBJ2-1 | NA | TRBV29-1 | CSVTRQGTNEQFF | TGCAGCGTGACGAGACAGGGGACGAATGAGCAGTTCTTC
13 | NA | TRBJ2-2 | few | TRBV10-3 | CAIDGTSTGELFF | TGTGCCATCGACGGGACAAGCACCGGGGAGCTGTTTTTT
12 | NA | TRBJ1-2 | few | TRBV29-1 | CSVVSTNYGYTF | TGCAGCGTTGTATCGACAAACTATGGCTACACCTTC
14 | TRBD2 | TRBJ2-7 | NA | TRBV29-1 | CSVSTSGNTYEQYF | TGCAGCGTATCAACTAGCGGGAACACCTACGAGCAGTACTTC
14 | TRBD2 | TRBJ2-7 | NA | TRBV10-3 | CAISEGREAYEQYF | TGTGCCATCAGTGAGGGGCGGGAGGCCTACGAGCAGTACTTC
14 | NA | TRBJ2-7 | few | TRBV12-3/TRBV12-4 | CASSLLALSYEQYF | TGTGCCAGCAGTCTACTAGCCCTGTCCTACGAGCAGTACTTC
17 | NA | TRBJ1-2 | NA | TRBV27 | CASSFRPDRQANYGYTF | TGTGCCAGCAGTTTCCGACCGGACAGACAAGCTAACTATGGCTACACCTTC
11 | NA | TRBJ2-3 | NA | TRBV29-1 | CSLEKGTLQYF | TGCAGCCTCGAGAAGGGAACATTGCAGTATTTT
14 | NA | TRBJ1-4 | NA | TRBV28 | CASTPTSGRKKLFF | TGTGCCAGCACTCCCACGTCCGGTAGGAAAAAACTGTTTTTT
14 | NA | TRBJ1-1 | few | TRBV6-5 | CASSYRTRDEKAFF | TGTGCCAGCAGTTACCGGACACGGGATGAGAAAGCTTTCTTT
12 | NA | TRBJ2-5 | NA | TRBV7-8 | CASSSETGQVYF | TGTGCCAGCAGCTCGGAGACGGGGCAGGTGTACTTC
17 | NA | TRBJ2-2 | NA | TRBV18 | CASSPPSLLPNTGELFF | TGTGCCAGCTCACCTCCGTCCTTACTGCCGAACACCGGGGAGCTGTTTTTT
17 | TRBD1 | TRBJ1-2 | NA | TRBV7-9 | CASSSQFTGQGVHGYTF | TGTGCCAGCAGCTCGCAGTTCACGGGACAGGGGGTCCATGGCTACACCTTC
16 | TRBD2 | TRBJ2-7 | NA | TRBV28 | CASSLRTSGRVGEQYF | TGTGCCAGCAGTTTAAGGACTAGCGGGAGGGTTGGCGAGCAGTACTTC
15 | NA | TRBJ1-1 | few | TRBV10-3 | CAISESAGVGTEAFF | TGTGCCATCAGTGAGTCGGCAGGGGTGGGCACTGAAGCTTTCTTT
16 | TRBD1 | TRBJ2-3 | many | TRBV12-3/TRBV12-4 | CASSRGQGSRTDTQYF | TGTGCCAGCAGTCGGGGACAGGGGTCGCGCACAGATACGCAGTATTTT
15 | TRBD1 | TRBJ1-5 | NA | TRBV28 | CASSTGTGGIQPQHF | TGTGCCAGCAGTACCGGGACAGGGGGCATTCAGCCCCAGCATTTT
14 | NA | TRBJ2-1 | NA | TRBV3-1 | CASSQKGVYNEQFF | TGTGCCAGCAGCCAGAAGGGGGTCTACAATGAGCAGTTCTTC
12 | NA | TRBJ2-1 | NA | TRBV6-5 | CASRRNRDKMFF | TGTGCCAGCAGACGAAACCGGGACAAGATGTTCTTC